This is a list of T cell receptor beta chains from one sample in a study of Ad26.COV2.S vaccination and SARS-CoV-2 variants. TCRdb's copy holds only in-frame clones and misses some; the assay was immunoSEQ multiplex PCR. This table holds approximately 350,000 clones, around 82% found once. The sample was peripheral blood, taken in a trial of Ad26.COV2.S vaccine versus placebo. These receptors were taken from a person aged 18-65 years who received the Ad26.COV2.S COVID-19 vaccine or a placebo. Each CDR3 is given with its conserved first and last residue. Fields, in order: clone size, D gene, J gene, V gene, CDR3 DNA, CDR3 protein. The D gene is left open where the match is weak. Size values are once, few and many counts, or a class for expanded clones, and some rows have none.

abundance: NA
d_gene: TRBD2
j_gene: TRBJ2-2
v_gene: TRBV5-1
CDR3nt: TGCGCCAGCAGCCAAATAGCGGGAGCTTCGGGGGAGCTGTTTTTT
CDR3aa: CASSQIAGASGELFF

abundance: NA
d_gene: TRBD1
j_gene: TRBJ2-5
v_gene: TRBV5-1
CDR3nt: TGCGCCAGCAGGACAGGGGGCGGAGAGACCCAGTACTTC
CDR3aa: CASRTGGGETQYF

abundance: NA
d_gene: NA
j_gene: TRBJ1-4
v_gene: TRBV9
CDR3nt: TGTGCCAGCAGCGTAAATAGCGGGTTTCCTGCTAATGAAAAACTGTTTTTT
CDR3aa: CASSVNSGFPANEKLFF

abundance: once
d_gene: TRBD2
j_gene: TRBJ2-7
v_gene: TRBV27
CDR3nt: TGTGCCAGCAGTTTATTAGCGGGAGGGCCGGACGAGCAGTACTTC
CDR3aa: CASSLLAGGPDEQYF

abundance: once
d_gene: NA
j_gene: TRBJ1-2
v_gene: TRBV19
CDR3nt: TGTGCAACCCGGGGCGGCCTCTATGGCTACACCTTC
CDR3aa: CATRGGLYGYTF

abundance: NA
d_gene: NA
j_gene: TRBJ2-7
v_gene: TRBV15
CDR3nt: TGTGCCACCAATACCGGGGACGGGTACGAGCAGTACTTC
CDR3aa: CATNTGDGYEQYF

abundance: NA
d_gene: NA
j_gene: TRBJ1-1
v_gene: TRBV5-1
CDR3nt: TGCGCCAGCAGCTTGGGGCCACAGAACTTGAACACTGAAGCTTTCTTT
CDR3aa: CASSLGPQNLNTEAFF

abundance: NA
d_gene: NA
j_gene: TRBJ1-1
v_gene: TRBV4-1
CDR3nt: TGCGCCAGCAGCCAAGATCCCGGCTTGAACACTGAAGCTTTCTTT
CDR3aa: CASSQDPGLNTEAFF

abundance: NA
d_gene: TRBD2
j_gene: TRBJ2-1
v_gene: TRBV14
CDR3nt: TGTGCCAGCAGCCAACTGAAGCGGGGGGTCTCCTACAATGAGCAGTTCTTC
CDR3aa: CASSQLKRGVSYNEQFF

abundance: NA
d_gene: TRBD2
j_gene: TRBJ2-1
v_gene: TRBV28
CDR3nt: TGTGCCAGCAGTTTACCTAGCGGGAGTTACAATGAGCAGTTCTTC
CDR3aa: CASSLPSGSYNEQFF

abundance: many
d_gene: NA
j_gene: TRBJ1-5
v_gene: TRBV28
CDR3nt: TGTGCCAGCAGTTCCCCTCCGGGGGGCAATCAGCCCCAGCATTTT
CDR3aa: CASSSPPGGNQPQHF

abundance: NA
d_gene: NA
j_gene: TRBJ1-3
v_gene: TRBV18
CDR3nt: TGTGCCAGCTCACCCGACAACCGGGGTATCTCTGGAAACACCATATATTTT
CDR3aa: CASSPDNRGISGNTIYF

abundance: NA
d_gene: NA
j_gene: TRBJ1-5
v_gene: TRBV19
CDR3nt: TGTGCCAGCCAAGGGGTAAATCAGCCCCAGCATTTT
CDR3aa: CASQGVNQPQHF

abundance: NA
d_gene: NA
j_gene: TRBJ1-4
v_gene: TRBV11-2
CDR3nt: TGTGCCAGTAGCTGGGGTTTCCGACAATCTAGTGAAAAACTGTTTTTT
CDR3aa: CASSWGFRQSSEKLFF

abundance: NA
d_gene: NA
j_gene: TRBJ1-2
v_gene: TRBV18
CDR3nt: TGTGCCAGCTCACCACCATCCGAGATCTATGGCTACACCTTC
CDR3aa: CASSPPSEIYGYTF

abundance: NA
d_gene: NA
j_gene: TRBJ2-3
v_gene: TRBV11-3
CDR3nt: TGTGCCAGCAGCTCCCTGGGGGGATCTAGCACAGATACGCAGTATTTT
CDR3aa: CASSSLGGSSTDTQYF

abundance: NA
d_gene: NA
j_gene: TRBJ2-3
v_gene: TRBV20-1
CDR3nt: TGCAGTGCTAGTCGGGAGAGACTAACAGATACGCAGTATTTT
CDR3aa: CSASRERLTDTQYF

abundance: NA
d_gene: NA
j_gene: TRBJ1-6
v_gene: TRBV19
CDR3nt: TGTGCCAGTAGTATCGGCAGGCCGATGAATAATTCACCCCTCCACTTT
CDR3aa: CASSIGRPMNNSPLHF

abundance: NA
d_gene: NA
j_gene: TRBJ1-2
v_gene: TRBV11-1
CDR3nt: TGTGCCAGCAGCTTAGGGACGGCCAACTATGGCTACACCTTC
CDR3aa: CASSLGTANYGYTF

abundance: NA
d_gene: NA
j_gene: TRBJ2-6
v_gene: TRBV19
CDR3nt: TGTGCCAGTAGTATATTCGGCTCTGGGGCCAACGTCCTGACTTTC
CDR3aa: CASSIFGSGANVLTF

abundance: NA
d_gene: TRBD1
j_gene: TRBJ2-2
v_gene: TRBV4-3
CDR3nt: TGCGCCAGCAGGGACAGGGGGGTATTGGGTACCGGGGAGCTGTTTTTT
CDR3aa: CASRDRGVLGTGELFF

abundance: NA
d_gene: NA
j_gene: TRBJ1-2
v_gene: TRBV5-1
CDR3nt: TGCGCCAGCAGCTTGGCCCCCACACCTGGAGATGGCTACACCTTC
CDR3aa: CASSLAPTPGDGYTF

abundance: NA
d_gene: TRBD2
j_gene: TRBJ2-7
v_gene: TRBV12-5
CDR3nt: TGTGCTAGTGCTCGGACTAGCGGGGACCACGAGCAGTACTTC
CDR3aa: CASARTSGDHEQYF

abundance: NA
d_gene: TRBD2
j_gene: TRBJ2-1
v_gene: TRBV5-1
CDR3nt: TGCGCCAGCAGCTCAGGACTAGCGGGAGGCTTATACAATGAGCAGTTCTTC
CDR3aa: CASSSGLAGGLYNEQFF

abundance: NA
d_gene: NA
j_gene: TRBJ2-1
v_gene: TRBV6-6
CDR3nt: TGTGCCAGCAGTTATACGCGGAGCGATGAGCAGTTCTTC
CDR3aa: CASSYTRSDEQFF

abundance: NA
d_gene: TRBD1
j_gene: TRBJ2-1
v_gene: TRBV18
CDR3nt: TGTGCCAGCTCACCACCGTTCGAGGGGGCCATACATCGGCAGTTCTTC
CDR3aa: CASSPPFEGAIHRQFF

abundance: NA
d_gene: NA
j_gene: TRBJ1-2
v_gene: TRBV19
CDR3nt: TGTGCCAGTAGGGAATCGACGGCGAACTATGGCTACACCTTC
CDR3aa: CASRESTANYGYTF

abundance: NA
d_gene: NA
j_gene: TRBJ1-5
v_gene: TRBV6-5
CDR3nt: TGTGCCAGCAGTTCCCGGGTTTTGTTGGGCAATCAGCCCCAGCATTTT
CDR3aa: CASSSRVLLGNQPQHF

abundance: NA
d_gene: NA
j_gene: TRBJ2-7
v_gene: TRBV18
CDR3nt: TGTGCCAGCTCACTCGACAGGATGGGTCTCGAGCAGTACTTC
CDR3aa: CASSLDRMGLEQYF

abundance: once
d_gene: NA
j_gene: TRBJ1-2
v_gene: TRBV6-2/TRBV6-3
CDR3nt: TGTGCCAGCAGTTACCGCCACTCGTATGGCTACACCTTC
CDR3aa: CASSYRHSYGYTF

abundance: few
d_gene: NA
j_gene: TRBJ2-3
v_gene: TRBV5-1
CDR3nt: TGCGCCAGCAGCTTACCCTCGTCGGGGAGGTGGACAGATACGCAGTATTTT
CDR3aa: CASSLPSSGRWTDTQYF

abundance: once
d_gene: NA
j_gene: TRBJ2-4
v_gene: TRBV30
CDR3nt: TGTGCCTGGGGCAGCTACAACATTCAGTACTTC
CDR3aa: CAWGSYNIQYF

abundance: few
d_gene: NA
j_gene: TRBJ2-2
v_gene: TRBV12-5
CDR3nt: TGTGCTAGTTCCAGGGTCGGGGAGCTGTTTTTT
CDR3aa: CASSRVGELFF

abundance: few
d_gene: NA
j_gene: TRBJ1-6
v_gene: TRBV5-1
CDR3nt: TGCGCCAGCAGCTTTGGCGGGGGGTTCGCGGATAATTCACCCCTCCACTTT
CDR3aa: CASSFGGGFADNSPLHF

abundance: once
d_gene: NA
j_gene: TRBJ2-3
v_gene: TRBV6-5
CDR3nt: TGTGCCAGCAGTTCCCAGACAGATACGCAGTATTTT
CDR3aa: CASSSQTDTQYF

abundance: NA
d_gene: NA
j_gene: TRBJ2-1
v_gene: TRBV24-1
CDR3nt: TGTGCCACCAGTGAACGGACAGGGAGGGGCGATGAGCAGTTCTTC
CDR3aa: CATSERTGRGDEQFF

abundance: NA
d_gene: NA
j_gene: TRBJ1-6
v_gene: TRBV7-2
CDR3nt: TGTGCCAGCAGCTTAGTACATAATTCACCCCTCCACTTT
CDR3aa: CASSLVHNSPLHF

abundance: NA
d_gene: NA
j_gene: TRBJ2-3
v_gene: TRBV27
CDR3nt: TGTGCCAGCCGAGGACTGGAGTCAGATACGCAGTATTTT
CDR3aa: CASRGLESDTQYF

abundance: NA
d_gene: NA
j_gene: TRBJ2-1
v_gene: TRBV6-1
CDR3nt: TGTGCCAGCAGTTGGCTAGCCAATGAGCAGTTCTTC
CDR3aa: CASSWLANEQFF

abundance: NA
d_gene: NA
j_gene: TRBJ2-2
v_gene: TRBV5-1
CDR3nt: TGCGCCAGCAGCTTATTTGGTCGGGGCACCGGGGAGCTGTTTTTT
CDR3aa: CASSLFGRGTGELFF

abundance: once
d_gene: TRBD1
j_gene: TRBJ1-1
v_gene: TRBV27
CDR3nt: TGTGCCAGCAGTTTCACGTTTCAGGGGGATTTCTTT
CDR3aa: CASSFTFQGDFF

abundance: NA
d_gene: NA
j_gene: TRBJ1-5
v_gene: TRBV29-1
CDR3nt: TGCAGCGTTGTATCTGGGGAAAGCAATCAGCCCCAGCATTTT
CDR3aa: CSVVSGESNQPQHF

abundance: few
d_gene: TRBD1
j_gene: TRBJ1-1
v_gene: TRBV19
CDR3nt: TGTGCCAGTCGACCGGGACAGAAGAACACTGAAGCTTTCTTT
CDR3aa: CASRPGQKNTEAFF

abundance: NA
d_gene: NA
j_gene: TRBJ1-1
v_gene: TRBV10-2
CDR3nt: TGCGCCAGCAGTGAGTCGAGGGGAGCTTTCTTT
CDR3aa: CASSESRGAFF

abundance: NA
d_gene: TRBD1
j_gene: TRBJ1-1
v_gene: TRBV9
CDR3nt: TGTGCCAGCAGCGTAGTCGGGACAGGGGAAGCTTTCTTT
CDR3aa: CASSVVGTGEAFF

abundance: NA
d_gene: NA
j_gene: TRBJ2-2
v_gene: TRBV6-5
CDR3nt: TGTGCCAGCAGCCCGACAGTGTCAAGGGCCGGGGAGCTGTTTTTT
CDR3aa: CASSPTVSRAGELFF

abundance: NA
d_gene: NA
j_gene: TRBJ1-1
v_gene: TRBV19
CDR3nt: TGTGCCAGTAGCCAGGGACACACTGAAGCTTTCTTT
CDR3aa: CASSQGHTEAFF

abundance: once
d_gene: TRBD2
j_gene: TRBJ2-5
v_gene: TRBV5-1
CDR3nt: TGCGCCAGCTCTGGGGGGAGGGGAGAGACCCAGTACTTC
CDR3aa: CASSGGRGETQYF

abundance: NA
d_gene: TRBD2
j_gene: TRBJ2-7
v_gene: TRBV4-1
CDR3nt: TGCGCCAGCAGCCGCGGGCTAGCGGGGTCCTACGAGCAGTACTTC
CDR3aa: CASSRGLAGSYEQYF

abundance: once
d_gene: NA
j_gene: TRBJ1-3
v_gene: TRBV29-1
CDR3nt: TGCAGCGTTGACTGGGGGTACTCTGGAAACACCATATATTTT
CDR3aa: CSVDWGYSGNTIYF

abundance: NA
d_gene: NA
j_gene: TRBJ1-2
v_gene: TRBV6-5
CDR3nt: TGTGCCAGCAGCCAGACAGGCGGCCTCTATGGCTACACCTTC
CDR3aa: CASSQTGGLYGYTF

abundance: once
d_gene: NA
j_gene: TRBJ1-2
v_gene: TRBV2
CDR3nt: TGTGCCAGCAGTGTAGGGTGGGGAGTTGGTGGCTACACCTTC
CDR3aa: CASSVGWGVGGYTF

abundance: NA
d_gene: NA
j_gene: TRBJ2-3
v_gene: TRBV21-1
CDR3nt: TGTGCCAGCAGCAAAGCTAGGGGCTCTAGCACAGATACGCAGTATTTT
CDR3aa: CASSKARGSSTDTQYF

abundance: NA
d_gene: NA
j_gene: TRBJ2-7
v_gene: TRBV5-1
CDR3nt: TGCGCCAGCAGCTTGCAGGGGCACTACAGGTCGAACGAGCAGTACTTC
CDR3aa: CASSLQGHYRSNEQYF

abundance: NA
d_gene: TRBD1
j_gene: TRBJ1-1
v_gene: TRBV7-3
CDR3nt: TGTGCCAGCAGCTCCGGGACAGGGCCCCCTTTCGAAGCTTTCTTT
CDR3aa: CASSSGTGPPFEAFF

abundance: NA
d_gene: TRBD1
j_gene: TRBJ2-7
v_gene: TRBV2
CDR3nt: TGTGCCAGCAGTGGGGGCCCCGCAGGGGGCGAGTACGAGCAGTACTTC
CDR3aa: CASSGGPAGGEYEQYF

abundance: NA
d_gene: TRBD2
j_gene: TRBJ2-7
v_gene: TRBV19
CDR3nt: TGTGCCAGTAGTATAGCTAGCGGGGGGGCCTACGAGCAGTACTTC
CDR3aa: CASSIASGGAYEQYF